The 27 T cell receptor beta chains below all came from one sample that was sequenced in a study of blood T cell repertoires in COVID-19 (dated by TCRdb to about 2020). Receptor amplification or capture employed the immunoSEQ multiplex PCR assay. What TCRdb holds here is the immuneACCESS table cut down to in-frame rearrangements. Part of the clones is not present; checked against another copy, under half of the missing clones reflect an unresolved V gene, and the others are unexplained. For this sample the table gives tens of thousands of clones, of which 80% to 90% were detected only once. In total, the top ten clones hold less than 10% of the sample. The sequencing input was peripheral blood. Receptors were obtained from a human donor in a cohort sampled during active COVID-19.

The chain has TRBV6-2 or TRBV6-3 and TRBJ2-5, with 7 bases matching TRBD1. The CDR3 is 13 amino acids. The germline V gene has CDR1 MNHEY and CDR2 SVGEGT. Unmatched junction bases numbered 5, after V lost 5 bases and J lost 5 bases. In nucleotides, the CDR3 is TGTGCCAGCAGTGCAGGGGGTTGGGAGACCCAGTACTTC. Protein: CASSAGGWETQYF.

The genes are TRBV6-4 and TRBJ2-1; weak D call: TRBD1 (6 bases). The CDR3 has 15 amino acids. Germline CDR1 MRHNA, CDR2 SNTAGT. V was shortened by 3 bases and J by 2 bases, with 11 bases between the two germline ends. The CDR3 here is CASSEGAAPYNEQFF. CDR3 sequence (DNA): TGTGCCAGCAGTGAGGGGGCGGCACCCTACAATGAGCAGTTCTTC.

This chain joins TRBV5-4 and TRBJ1-1; D is uncertain. This CDR3 region has 13 residues. Germline assignment: CDR1 SGHNT and CDR2 YYREEE (reference sequence). V lost 0 bases and J lost 6, with 9 bases in between. CDR3 bases: TGTGCCAGCAGCTTGGTAAGTGGCTCTGAAGCTTTCTTT. This gives the protein CASSLVSGSEAFF.

V is TRBV25-1 and J is TRBJ2-2, with 7 nucleotides matching TRBD2. Per the germline V gene, CDR1 is MGHDK and CDR2 is SYGVNS. Germline trimming cut 1 base from V and 3 bases from J; bases unmatched to any gene: 11. The CDR3 loop spans 18 amino acids. For the CDR3, the DNA is TGTGCCAGCAGTGAATTCGCGGGGGTAGCAGGGTACACCGGGGAGCTGTTTTTT. Protein: CASSEFAGVAGYTGELFF.

The chain recombines TRBV5-1 with TRBJ1-4; 9 positions match TRBD1. V lost 5 bases to trimming and J lost 6 bases; unmatched junction nucleotides: 11. CDR1 is SGHRS, CDR2 YFSETQ, per germline. This CDR3 is 16 amino acids long. CDR3 protein: CASSSRDREPDEKLFF. The CDR3 DNA reads as TGCGCCAGCAGTTCCCGGGACAGGGAACCAGATGAAAAACTGTTTTTT.

V is TRBV12-3 or TRBV12-4 and J is TRBJ2-2, with TRBD1 as a possible D gene (6 bases). The V gene lost 6 bases and the J gene lost 8 bases, with 10 bases spanning the gap. CDR3 length equals 12 residues. The CDR3 bases are TGTGCCAGCAGCCTCCAGGGGGGGGAGCTGTTTTTT. Amino acid sequence: CASSLQGGELFF.

The rearrangement links TRBV23-1 to TRBJ1-5; 9 bases match TRBD1. TRBV23-1 is assigned to the ORF class and has an uncertain function. V was pared by 4 bases and J by 4 bases, with 8 bases of the junction left unmatched. The CDR3 has 16 amino acids. The CDR3 spells CASSRFDRGWNQPQHF. CDR3 DNA: TGCGCCAGCAGTCGCTTCGACAGGGGGTGGAATCAGCCCCAGCATTTT.

The CDR3 region is CATSTGDVREQYF. As DNA, the CDR3 is TGTGCCACCAGCACGGGGGACGTGAGGGAGCAGTACTTC. This chain uses TRBV15 with TRBJ2-7; possible D gene TRBD2, 6 bases. From germline, CDR1 is LNHNV and CDR2 YYDKDF (reference sequence). The CDR3 length is 13 residues. Trimming shortened V by 4 bases and J by 7 bases, and 14 bases separated the two germline ends.

This clone appeared a single time. This sequence joins TRBV30 and TRBJ1-6, with a weak D call TRBD1 (6 bases). Germline V gene sequence: CDR1 GTSNPN, CDR2 SVGIG (reference sequence). This CDR3 contains 12 residues. V was trimmed by 3 bases and J by 9 bases, leaving 9 bases between them. As DNA, the CDR3 is TGTGCCTGGAGACGGGACATTTCACCCCTCCACTTT. Translation gives CAWRRDISPLHF.

The chain carries TRBV5-1 and TRBJ2-7, with D perhaps TRBD1 (6 bases). The CDR3 loop spans 15 amino acids. Germline lookup yields CDR1 SGHRS and CDR2 YFSETQ. The V end lost 3 bases, the J end lost 2 bases, and 15 bases lay between the germline ends. CDR3 residues: CASSSVKQGPYEQYF. The CDR3 coding sequence is TGCGCCAGCAGCTCGGTGAAACAGGGCCCCTACGAGCAGTACTTC.

This sequence joins TRBV29-1 and TRBJ2-4; D is unresolved. Germline CDR1 SQVTM, CDR2 ANQGSEA. Trimming left V 6 bases short and J 0 bases short, with 6 bases between. The CDR3 runs 12 residues. The CDR3 coding sequence is TGCAGCGTACAATTAGCCAAAAACATTCAGTACTTC. Its protein product is CSVQLAKNIQYF.

This chain joins TRBV27 and TRBJ1-2, with a weak D call TRBD1 (5 bases). This CDR3 contains 13 residues. Germline lookup yields CDR1 MNHEY and CDR2 SMNVEV (reference sequence). Trimming took 4 bases from V and 6 from J, leaving 12 bases between them. CDR3 DNA: TGTGCCAGCAGTTCACGCGGAGGGGATGGCTACACCTTC. Its translation is CASSSRGGDGYTF.

The V and J genes are TRBV9 and TRBJ2-1; D remains unclear. Between the trimmed V and J ends, which lost 4 bases and 3 bases, there was a span of 8 bases. CDR1 and CDR2 (germline): SGDLS, YYNGEE. This CDR3 has 13 amino acids. CDR3 sequence (DNA): TGTGCCAGCAGCCCCAGAAACTACAATGAGCAGTTCTTC. Translated: CASSPRNYNEQFF.

This clone was counted only a few times. V is TRBV27 and J is TRBJ2-7; 11 positions match TRBD2. The ends lost 5 bases at V and 2 bases at J; junction bases unmatched: 5. The CDR3 runs to 15 residues. In germline, CDR1 is MNHEY, CDR2 SMNVEV (reference sequence). CDR3 sequence: CASSMVAGGPYEQYF. For the CDR3, the DNA is TGTGCCAGCAGTATGGTAGCGGGAGGGCCCTACGAGCAGTACTTC.

The chain carries TRBV7-8 and TRBJ2-3; D is possibly TRBD2 (6 bases). From germline, CDR1 is SGHVS and CDR2 FQNEAQ. Trimming pared 1 base from V and 4 bases from J, leaving 9 bases between. The CDR3 spans 14 residues. The CDR3 region is CASSLGTKADTQYF. The CDR3 DNA sequence: TGTGCCAGCAGCTTAGGGACTAAGGCAGATACGCAGTATTTT.

The rearrangement links TRBV9 to TRBJ1-4, with a possible D match to TRBD1 (5 bases). V shed 3 bases and J shed 4 bases, with 10 bases lying between them. Germline loops: CDR1 SGDLS, CDR2 YYNGEE. CDR3 length: 14 amino acids. CDR3: CASSAGLNNEKLFF. Here the CDR3 DNA reads TGTGCCAGCAGCGCGGGACTGAATAATGAAAAACTGTTTTTT.

The gene calls are TRBV24-1 and TRBJ2-1, with TRBD2 as a possible D gene (7 bases). The CDR3 totals 14 residues. CDR1 is KGHDR and CDR2 is SFDVKD in the germline V gene. V lost 3 bases and J 10 bases, leaving 15 bases between the germline ends. CDR3 sequence: CATSDPTRGAEQFF. CDR3 DNA sequence: TGTGCCACCAGTGATCCGACTCGGGGGGCCGAGCAGTTCTTC.

The V and J genes are TRBV7-2 and TRBJ2-2, with D maybe TRBD2 (7 bases). Germline V gene data show CDR1 as SGHTA and CDR2 as FQGNSA. The V and J ends lost 4 bases and 4 bases respectively, with 19 bases between them. This CDR3 has 17 residues. The CDR3, as DNA: TGTGCCAGCAGCTCCGTTGGGGGGGCCACCCGCACCGGGGAGCTGTTTTTT. This codes for CASSSVGGATRTGELFF.

CDR3 in DNA: TGTGCCAGCAGTTTATGGGGCGGGACAGGGAAGGGCGAGCAGTACTTC. This codes for CASSLWGGTGKGEQYF. This sequence joins TRBV28 and TRBJ2-7; 9 nucleotides agree with TRBD1. This CDR3 has 16 residues. The junction had 9 bases not matched to a gene; V was cut back by 0 bases and J by 6 bases. The V gene's germline CDR1 is MDHEN and CDR2 SYDVKM. Together with reference TRBV28 and TRBJ2-7, the CDR3 gives the full variable domain: DVKVTQSSRYLVKRTGEKVFLECVQDMDHENMFWYRQDPGLGLRLIYFSYDVKMKEKGDIPEGYSVSREKKERFSLILESASTNQTSMYLCASSLWGGTGKGEQYFGPGTRLTVT.

The chain recombines TRBV9 with TRBJ2-1; TRBD2 might be the D (6 bases). CDR3 length: 15 amino acids. Germline V gene lookup returns CDR1 SGDLS and CDR2 YYNGEE. Trimming shortened V by 0 bases and J by 4 bases, and 11 bases separated the two germline ends. In DNA, the CDR3 is TGTGCCAGCAGCGTAGCGGGGACTTCATACAATGAGCAGTTCTTC. Translated, it gives CASSVAGTSYNEQFF.

There are a few counts of this clone. The rearrangement joins TRBV7-9 to TRBJ2-1; 11 positions agree with TRBD2. J lost 6 bases, V lost 5 bases, and 9 bases had no gene match. Germline V gene sequence: CDR1 SEHNR, CDR2 FQNEAQ (reference sequence). The length of the CDR3 is 16 residues. CDR3 region: CASSPPLAGGFNEQFF. The CDR3 coding sequence is TGTGCCAGCAGCCCGCCCCTAGCGGGAGGTTTCAATGAGCAGTTCTTC.

The chain uses TRBV15 and TRBJ2-7, with a weak D call TRBD1 (6 bases). Trimming took off 0 bases at V and 3 bases at J, with 6 bases between the two ends. The CDR3 loop spans 13 amino acids. Per the germline V gene, CDR1 is LNHNV and CDR2 is YYDKDF (reference sequence). The CDR3, as DNA: TGTGCCACCAGCAGAGAAGGGGGCTACGAGCAGTACTTC. It yields the protein CATSREGGYEQYF.

The chain joins TRBV5-1 to TRBJ1-3; D is perhaps TRBD1 (6 bases). The germline V and J ends were trimmed by 4 bases and 0 bases, with 17 bases remaining between them. Germline V gene data show CDR1 as SGHRS and CDR2 as YFSETQ. CDR3 size: 17 residues. The CDR3 DNA is TGCGCCAGCAGCCAGACCCCGGACAGAGCCTCTGGAAACACCATATATTTT. This gives the protein CASSQTPDRASGNTIYF.

The chain uses TRBV7-8 and TRBJ2-7, with D possibly TRBD2 on 6 matching bases. The CDR3 is 15 residues long. From germline, CDR1 is SGHVS and CDR2 FQNEAQ. V lost 5 bases, J lost 1 base, and 15 bases lay in between. This chain's CDR3 is CASSPSVGYSYEQYF. The CDR3 DNA is TGTGCCAGCAGCCCTAGCGTTGGGTATTCCTACGAGCAGTACTTC. Based on the CDR3 plus reference TRBV7-8 and TRBJ2-7, the full variable domain is GAGVSQSPRYKVAKRGQDVALRCDPISGHVSLFWYQQALGQGPEFLTYFQNEAQLDKSGLPSDRFFAERPEGSVSTLKIQRTQQEDSAVYLCASSPSVGYSYEQYFGPGTRLTVT.

CDR3 loop: CASREGSLGTEAFF. The CDR3 DNA is TGTGCCAGCAGAGAAGGGAGCCTTGGTACTGAAGCTTTCTTT. This chain joins TRBV11-2 and TRBJ1-1; D not resolved. Trimming pared 6 bases from V and 5 bases from J, leaving 16 bases between. The CDR3 runs to 14 residues. Germline V gene lookup returns CDR1 SGHAT and CDR2 FQNNGV.

As concerns this clone: Other DNA sequences from this sample encode an identical CDR3 as well. As DNA, the CDR3 is TGTGCCAGCAGGCAGGGCTACGAGCAGTACTTC. This encodes CASRQGYEQYF. The V call is TRBV6-5, the J call TRBJ2-7; weak D call: TRBD1 (5 bases). This CDR3 is built from 11 residues. The ends were cut back, 6 bases at V and 3 bases at J, with 6 bases in the middle. Germline values: CDR1 MNHEY, CDR2 SVGAGI.

The CDR3 DNA follows: TGTGCCAGCAGTTTTTATTCTAGCGGGAGGGTGGATGAGCAGTTCTTC. This codes for CASSFYSSGRVDEQFF. This chain connects TRBV27 to TRBJ2-1; 12 bases align to TRBD2. CDR3 length: 16 residues. Per germline, CDR1 MNHEY and CDR2 SMNVEV (reference sequence). The trim removed 3 bases at V and 8 bases at J, leaving 8 bases unmatched.